One sample yielded the 31 T cell receptor beta chains listed below, sequenced in a study of OX40 agonist ivuxolimab in advanced cancers. Here immunoSEQ multiplex PCR was the method, and the copy in TCRdb shows in-frame clones only, minus some. This table holds about 24,000 clones, more than 80% found once. The starting material was CD4+ or CD8+ T cells sorted from blood, obtained in a trial of the OX40 agonist ivuxolimab. Source of these receptors: an adult with an advanced solid tumor such as melanoma, head and neck, liver or kidney cancer.

V gene TRBV2 combines with J gene TRBJ2-6; unclear D gene. Germline V CDR1 and CDR2: SNHLY, FYNNEI. The CDR3 extends over 15 amino acids. V lost 3 bases, J lost 4 bases, and 10 bases lay in between. CDR3 coding DNA: TGTGCCAGCAGTGACTATTCCGCCGGGGCCAACGTCCTGACTTTC. Translation gives CASSDYSAGANVLTF. The full variable domain, in which reference TRBV2 and TRBJ2-6 provide the parts outside the CDR3, is EPEVTQTPSHQVTQMGQEVILRCVPISNHLYFYWYRQILGQKVEFLVSFYNNEISEKSEIFDDQFSVERPDGSNFTLKIRSTKLEDSAMYFCASSDYSAGANVLTFGAGSRLTVL.

The chain uses TRBV14 and TRBJ2-6, with D unresolved. V lost 6 bases and J 2 bases, leaving 5 bases between the germline ends. The V gene's germline CDR1 is SGHDN and CDR2 FVKESK. The CDR3 sequence is 13 residues long. The DNA for the CDR3 is TGTGCCAGCAGTGGGGCTGGGGCCAACGTCCTGACTTTC. It specifies CASSGAGANVLTF.

The gene calls are TRBV5-4 and TRBJ1-2; D gene uncertain. With 4 bases removed from V and 0 bases from J, the gap between germline ends came to 16 bases. Germline V gives CDR1 SGHNT, CDR2 YYREEE (reference sequence). The CDR3 runs 16 residues. The CDR3: CASSDGLDGANYGYTF. The CDR3 DNA follows: TGTGCCAGCAGCGACGGTTTGGACGGAGCTAACTATGGCTACACCTTC.

In regard to this clone: At one of its ends the junction is not consistent with the germline gene, which may arise from a read error. V and J are TRBV7-7 and TRBJ2-2; perhaps TRBD1 as D (5 bases). The CDR3 covers 15 residues. Germline V gene sequence: CDR1 SSHAT, CDR2 FNYEAQ (reference sequence). The CDR3 here is CASSLNQGNTGELFF. For the CDR3, the DNA is TGTGCTAGCAGCTTAAACCAGGGAAACACCGGGGAGCTGTTTTTT. Variable domain in full (rest from reference TRBV7-7 and TRBJ2-2): GAGVSQSPRYKVTKRGQDVTLRCDPISSHATLYWYQQALGQGPEFLTYFNYEAQPDKSGLPSDRFSAERPEGSISTLTIQRTEQRDSAMYRCASSLNQGNTGELFFGEGSRLTVL.

The rearrangement joins TRBV4-2 to TRBJ2-7; 8 nucleotides match TRBD1. The germline V gene encodes CDR1 LGHNA and CDR2 YNFKEQ. The J segment lost 3 bases and the V segment lost 4 bases, leaving 5 bases of the junction unmatched. The CDR3 has 14 amino acids. CDR3 nucleotide sequence: TGTGCCAGCAGCCCACGGACAGGGAACTACGAGCAGTACTTC. It translates to CASSPRTGNYEQYF.

The rearrangement uses TRBV5-4 and TRBJ2-7, with D hard to call. V was clipped by 0 bases and J by 0 bases, with 7 bases between them. CDR3 length: 14 amino acids. Germline lookup yields CDR1 SGHNT and CDR2 YYREEE (reference sequence). The CDR3 loop is CASSLDASSYEQYF. The CDR3, as DNA: TGTGCCAGCAGCTTGGATGCGAGCTCCTACGAGCAGTACTTC.

The chain combines TRBV19 with TRBJ2-7, with a tentative D call TRBD1 (6 bases). V lost 5 bases and J 6 bases, leaving 14 bases between the germline ends. Germline-derived CDR1 and CDR2 are LNHDA and SQIVND (reference sequence). This CDR3 is 13 amino acids long. The CDR3 coding sequence is TGTGCCAGTAGTCCCCGGGACACCACCGAGCAGTACTTC. Encoded protein: CASSPRDTTEQYF.

The rearrangement links TRBV11-2 to TRBJ2-7; D might be TRBD1 (6 bases). The CDR3 consists of 14 residues. Germline V CDR1 and CDR2: SGHAT, FQNNGV. The V end lost 0 bases, the J end lost 9 bases, and 15 bases lay between the germline ends. The CDR3 DNA sequence: TGTGCCAGCAGCTTAGATAGGACAGCGAGTGTGCAGTACTTC. Translating it yields CASSLDRTASVQYF.

CDR3 DNA sequence: TGTGCCAGCAGCTTTCCCAGGGGCGGAGAGCAGTACTTC. This translates into CASSFPRGGEQYF. This chain links TRBV5-6 with TRBJ2-7; D possibly corresponds to TRBD1 (6 bases). Germline CDR1 reads SGHDT; CDR2 reads YYEEEE. The CDR3 consists of 13 residues. V was cut by 2 bases and J by 7 bases, with 13 bases left in between.

The chain is built from TRBV7-6 and TRBJ2-5, with D possibly being TRBD2 (6 bases). This CDR3 spans 13 amino acids. V lost 5 bases, J lost 5 bases, and 12 bases lay in between. The V gene's germline CDR1 is SGHVS and CDR2 FNYEAQ. The CDR3 DNA reads as TGTGCCAGCAGCACCGGAGGGGCGGAGACCCAGTACTTC. Translating gives CASSTGGAETQYF.

This chain's CDR3 is CASSRDGNSGKNEQYF. The CDR3 DNA reads as TGCGCCAGCAGCCGAGACGGGAATAGCGGGAAGAACGAGCAGTACTTC. This chain links TRBV5-1 with TRBJ2-7; 8 nucleotides line up with TRBD2. Germline CDR1 SGHRS, CDR2 YFSETQ. V trimming: 4 bases; J trimming: 5 bases; junction bases outside the gene matches: 14. CDR3 length: 16 amino acids. Variable domain in full (rest from reference TRBV5-1 and TRBJ2-7): KAGVTQTPRYLIKTRGQQVTLSCSPISGHRSVSWYQQTPGQGLQFLFEYFSETQRNKGNFPGRFSGRQFSNSRSEMNVSTLELGDSALYLCASSRDGNSGKNEQYFGPGTRLTVT.

This clone was recorded only once. The chain combines TRBV19 with TRBJ2-6; D gene unclear. Germline loops: CDR1 LNHDA, CDR2 SQIVND (reference sequence). This CDR3 spans 16 amino acids. Between the trimmed V and J ends, which lost 7 bases and 3 bases, there was a span of 16 bases. CDR3 in DNA: TGTGCCAGTAATTCCGTCTCGGATAATGGGGCCAACGTCCTGACTTTC. Amino acid sequence: CASNSVSDNGANVLTF.

V gene TRBV6-5 combines with J gene TRBJ1-4; the D gene is possibly TRBD1 (5 bases). V lost 6 bases to trimming and J lost 7 bases, with 18 bases between them. The CDR3 runs to 15 residues. The germline V gene encodes CDR1 MNHEY and CDR2 SVGAGI. The CDR3 loop is CASRIRGARGEKLFF. CDR3 bases: TGTGCCAGCAGAATAAGGGGCGCTCGGGGTGAAAAACTGTTTTTT.

The chain uses TRBV12-5 and TRBJ1-5; D not resolved. The germline V gene encodes CDR1 LGHNT and CDR2 FRNRAP. The V end lost 1 base, the J end lost 0 bases, and 13 bases lay between the germline ends. The CDR3 has 17 residues. The CDR3 loop reads CASGLGMTVYSNQPQHF. CDR3 DNA: TGTGCTAGTGGTTTGGGCATGACCGTTTATAGCAATCAGCCCCAGCATTTT.

The chain joins TRBV11-3 to TRBJ2-2; D uncertain. Germline CDR1 and CDR2: SGHNT and YENEEA. The CDR3 runs 12 residues. Trimming stripped 5 bases from V and 1 base from J, with 2 bases between. The CDR3 reads CASSLNTGELFF. The CDR3 DNA is TGTGCCAGCAGCCTGAACACCGGGGAGCTGTTTTTT. The whole variable domain, filled in from reference TRBV11-3 and TRBJ2-2, reads EAGVVQSPRYKIIEKKQPVAFWCNPISGHNTLYWYLQNLGQGPELLIRYENEEAVDDSQLPKDRFSAERLKGVDSTLKIQPAELGDSAVYLCASSLNTGELFFGEGSRLTVL.

V and J are TRBV2 and TRBJ2-7; 8 bases align to TRBD2. Per germline, CDR1 SNHLY and CDR2 FYNNEI. The CDR3 is 14 residues long. The junction had 6 bases not matched to a gene; V was cut back by 8 bases and J by 0 bases. CDR3 nucleotide sequence: TGTGCCAGCGGACTAGCCCGCAGCTCCTACGAGCAGTACTTC. Translating it yields CASGLARSSYEQYF.

This chain joins TRBV5-1 and TRBJ1-2, with no clear D. The V end was cut by 5 bases, the J end by 4 bases, with 12 bases between. This CDR3 is 13 amino acids long. Germline assignment: CDR1 SGHRS and CDR2 YFSETQ. Written as DNA, the CDR3 is TGCGCCAGCAGTATGACGTTTAGCTATGGCTACACCTTC. It encodes CASSMTFSYGYTF.

The chain links TRBV9 to TRBJ1-2, with D uncertain. V was trimmed by 0 bases and J by 5 bases, leaving 5 bases between them. The germline V gene has CDR1 SGDLS and CDR2 YYNGEE. This CDR3 contains 12 residues. CDR3 in amino acids: CASSVDPYGYTF. The CDR3 DNA reads TGTGCCAGCAGCGTAGATCCGTATGGCTACACCTTC.

The chain carries TRBV4-2 and TRBJ2-7; possibly TRBD1 for D (8 bases). The V gene lost 1 base and the J gene lost 9 bases, with 16 bases spanning the gap. The germline V gene has CDR1 LGHNA and CDR2 YNFKEQ. This CDR3 comprises 14 residues. The DNA of the CDR3 is TGTGCCAGCAGCCAAGCGGACAGGGAGGGGGGGCAGTACTTC. This sequence encodes CASSQADREGGQYF.

This clone was found once. This CDR3 is CAISATGVYSYEQYF. In DNA form, the CDR3 reads TGTGCCATCAGTGCCACAGGGGTTTACTCCTACGAGCAGTACTTC. The J gene is TRBJ2-5, the V gene TRBV10-3; TRBD1 aligns across 7 bases. The better agreement between TRBJ2-7 and the DNA end casts doubt on the J call. Germline V gene data show CDR1 as ENHRY and CDR2 as SYGVKD. The CDR3 spans 15 residues.

The V gene is TRBV27, the J gene TRBJ2-1; D call uncertain. CDR1 is MNHEY and CDR2 is SMNVEV in the germline V gene (reference sequence). V was cut by 3 bases and J by 9 bases, with 6 bases left in between. This CDR3 spans 11 amino acids. The CDR3 here is CASSLGVEQFF. CDR3 DNA sequence: TGTGCCAGCAGTTTGGGTGTTGAGCAGTTCTTC.

The chain has TRBV19 and TRBJ2-6; 9 bases match TRBD1. Germline CDR1 and CDR2: LNHDA and SQIVND (reference sequence). The CDR3 is 16 amino acids. V dropped 7 bases and J dropped 5; count of bases not matched to a gene: 9. The CDR3 loop reads CASTRATGGWANVLTF. The CDR3 nucleotides are TGTGCCAGTACGAGGGCGACAGGGGGATGGGCCAACGTCCTGACTTTC.

The V gene is TRBV29-1, the J gene TRBJ2-7; D may be TRBD1 (6 bases). This CDR3 comprises 11 residues. The germline CDR1 and CDR2 sequences are SQVTM and ANQGSEA. The DNA for the CDR3 is TGCAGTGCGGACAGTTCCTACGAGCAGTACTTC. Residues: CSADSSYEQYF.

V usage is TRBV5-1 and J usage is TRBJ2-1; D call uncertain. Trimming took 0 bases from V and 5 from J, leaving 6 bases between them. From germline, CDR1 is SGHRS and CDR2 YFSETQ. This CDR3 has 13 amino acids. Here the CDR3 reads CASSLDPNNEQFF. The CDR3 nucleotides read TGCGCCAGCAGCTTGGACCCAAACAATGAGCAGTTCTTC. The full variable domain, in which reference TRBV5-1 and TRBJ2-1 provide the parts outside the CDR3, is KAGVTQTPRYLIKTRGQQVTLSCSPISGHRSVSWYQQTPGQGLQFLFEYFSETQRNKGNFPGRFSGRQFSNSRSEMNVSTLELGDSALYLCASSLDPNNEQFFGPGTRLTVL.

This clone was observed a handful of times. J is TRBJ2-2 and V is TRBV7-9, with 8 bases matching TRBD1. The CDR3 has 14 residues. Germline values: CDR1 SEHNR, CDR2 FQNEAQ (reference sequence). The J segment lost 6 bases and the V segment lost 5 bases, leaving 5 bases of the junction unmatched. CDR3 sequence (DNA): TGTGCCAGCAGCGTTCGGACAGGGCCCGGGGAGCTGTTTTTT. It codes for CASSVRTGPGELFF. Full variable domain (missing parts from reference TRBV7-9 and TRBJ2-2): DTGVSQNPRHKITKRGQNVTFRCDPISEHNRLYWYRQTLGQGPEFLTYFQNEAQLEKSRLLSDRFSAERPKGSFSTLEIQRTEQGDSAMYLCASSVRTGPGELFFGEGSRLTVL.

The chain links TRBV11-3 to TRBJ1-5; D gene uncertain. The CDR3 sequence is 14 residues long. Germline lookup yields CDR1 SGHNT and CDR2 YENEEA. V was pared by 3 bases and J by 3 bases, with 9 bases between. The CDR3 here is CASSLEGDNQPQHF. CDR3 DNA sequence: TGTGCCAGCAGCTTGGAAGGAGACAATCAGCCCCAGCATTTT.

The chain uses TRBV6-1 and TRBJ2-5; the match to TRBD1 covers 7 bases. Germline values: CDR1 MNHNS, CDR2 SASEGT. This CDR3 has 13 amino acids. Unmatched junction bases numbered 10, after V lost 4 bases and J lost 11 bases. As DNA, the CDR3 is TGTGCCAGCAGTGCCGGGACAGTTAAATCGCAGTACTTC. This sequence encodes CASSAGTVKSQYF.

The rearrangement joins TRBV5-8 to TRBJ2-3; 8 bases are a match to TRBD1. V was pared by 5 bases and J by 1 base, with 9 bases of the junction left unmatched. This CDR3 is 16 amino acids long. The germline gives CDR1 SGHTS, CDR2 YDEGEE. The CDR3 spells CASSPPQGARTDTQYF. CDR3 coding DNA: TGTGCCAGCAGTCCTCCCCAGGGGGCTCGCACAGATACGCAGTATTTT.

The rearrangement uses TRBV18 and TRBJ2-7; 9 bases are a match to TRBD2. The CDR3 contains 17 residues. From germline, CDR1 is KGHSH and CDR2 LQKENI. V lost 3 bases, J lost 2 bases, and 11 bases stayed unmatched. The CDR3 DNA reads TGTGCCAGCTCACCTCTGCGGGGGGGACCCTCGCCCTACGAGCAGTACTTC. Protein product: CASSPLRGGPSPYEQYF.

About this clone: Sequence at one end of the junction differs from germline and may be a read error. The J gene is TRBJ2-3, the V gene TRBV5-1; no firm D call. This CDR3 has 13 residues. Germline CDR1 reads SGHRS; CDR2 reads YFSETQ. CDR3 protein: CASRFSLTDTQYF. As DNA, the CDR3 is TGCGCCAGCCGCTTTTCCCTTACAGATACGCAGTATTTT.

The rearrangement uses TRBV6-6 and TRBJ1-1; a possible D gene is TRBD1 (5 bases). Trimming cost V 2 bases and J 7 bases, with 11 bases left between them. The CDR3 contains 13 residues. Germline CDR1 MNHNY, CDR2 SVGAGI (reference sequence). In DNA, the CDR3 is TGTGCCAGCAGTTACCACGGGACCAGTGAAGCTTTCTTT. Translation: CASSYHGTSEAFF.